Described below is a single T cell receptor beta chain sequence and its context. Its antigen is still unknown. Trimming shortened V by 6 bases and J by 8 bases, and 5 bases separated the two germline ends. CDR1 is GTSNPN, CDR2 SVGIG, per germline (reference sequence). The CDR3 is made up of 10 amino acids. Researchers used the Oncomine TCR Beta short-read assay to sequence DNA from cultured CD4+ T cells. Extraction of genomic DNA was performed on cultured CD4+ T cells. TCRdb analysed the PCR reads with MiXCR anew, one entry per CDR3 protein. The repertoire includes about 13,000 distinct CDR3 sequences, over 50% of them detected once, and 18% sits in the top ten. This sample stems from a study of vaccination and CD4 T cells after COVID-19. Study background: Overlapping spike peptides from SARS-CoV-2, HCoV-NL63, HCoV-OC43 and HCoV-229E served to stimulate the cells. Every culture used as a control got a CEFX pool, an HIV-1 Nef pool, or no peptide.

Treatment: approximately nine-day PBMC culture with coronavirus spike peptide pools or control peptides (ViraFEST assay). Sequenced material: cultured CD4+ T cells from blood, taken after SARS-CoV-2 vaccination. V and J are TRBV30 and TRBJ1-6, with D hard to call. The clonotype comes from a human donor with COVID-19. CDR3 protein: CACGYSPLHF. In DNA form, the CDR3 reads TGTGCCTGCGGCTATTCACCCCTCCACTTT.